Listed below are T cell receptor beta chains from one sample, sequenced in a study of blood T cell repertoires in COVID-19. Repertoires were generated with immunoSEQ multiplex PCR, while TCRdb's copy carries only in-frame clones and drops some. Found here are 120,000 or so clones, 90% of them singletons; the top ten hold roughly 3.7%. Sequencing was done on a sample of peripheral blood. The source of these receptors is a man in his fifties or sixties with active COVID-19. CDR3s include the opening cysteine and the closing phenylalanine or tryptophan. The D gene is left open where the match is weak. The size entry is marked missing in some rows and otherwise reads once, few, many or a size class.

TRBJ2-1	few	TRBD1	TRBV2	CASSVGTVNEQFF	TGTGCCAGCAGTGTCGGGACAGTCAATGAGCAGTTCTTC
TRBJ2-1	-	TRBD2	TRBV7-4	CASSSPGLDGNEQFF	TGTGCCAGCAGCTCTCCGGGACTAGATGGGAATGAGCAGTTCTTC
TRBJ2-3	-	-	TRBV7-2	CASSLALGGDTQYF	TGTGCCAGCAGCTTAGCCCTTGGGGGGGATACGCAGTATTTT
TRBJ2-1	once	TRBD2	TRBV6-5	CASKEKAGDNEQFF	TGTGCCAGCAAGGAAAAAGCGGGGGACAATGAGCAGTTCTTC
TRBJ2-1	-	TRBD2	TRBV5-6	CASSGPGLAQGNEQFF	TGTGCCAGCAGCGGACCGGGACTAGCTCAAGGCAATGAGCAGTTCTTC
TRBJ1-1	-	TRBD1	TRBV11-3	CASSRGGFDTEAFF	TGTGCCAGCAGCCGAGGGGGCTTTGACACTGAAGCTTTCTTT
TRBJ1-2	-	-	TRBV7-8	CASSLIGQTYGYTF	TGTGCCAGCAGCCTGATTGGGCAGACCTATGGCTACACCTTC
TRBJ1-6	-	TRBD1	TRBV30	CAWATGSSYNSPLHF	TGTGCCTGGGCGACAGGGAGCTCCTATAATTCACCCCTCCACTTT
TRBJ2-2	-	TRBD1	TRBV4-1	CASSPDRGRTGELFF	TGCGCCAGCAGCCCCGACAGGGGACGCACCGGGGAGCTGTTTTTT
TRBJ1-1	-	TRBD1	TRBV5-4	CASSAQDRIYTEAFF	TGTGCCAGCAGTGCCCAGGACAGGATCTACACTGAAGCTTTCTTT
TRBJ2-5	-	-	TRBV9	CASSGGGRYQETQYF	TGTGCCAGCAGTGGAGGGGGCAGGTACCAAGAGACCCAGTACTTC
TRBJ1-4	-	-	TRBV19	CASSTQGRTNEKLFF	TGTGCCAGTAGTACCCAGGGGAGAACTAATGAAAAACTGTTTTTT
TRBJ1-3	-	-	TRBV3-1/TRBV3-2	CASSHHRQNPGNTIYF	TGTGCCAGCAGCCATCATAGACAGAACCCTGGAAACACCATATATTTT
TRBJ2-5	-	TRBD2	TRBV7-6	CASSLVSLAGAEETQYF	TGTGCCAGCAGCTTAGTTAGCCTAGCGGGGGCCGAAGAGACCCAGTACTTC
TRBJ2-3	-	-	TRBV6-5	CASSRRQSTDTQYF	TGTGCCAGCTCCAGGAGGCAGAGCACAGATACGCAGTATTTT
TRBJ2-7	few	-	TRBV18	CASSPQGHYEQYF	TGTGCCAGCTCCCCGCAGGGGCACTACGAGCAGTACTTC
TRBJ1-1	-	-	TRBV24-1	CATSDGRGFVSEAFF	TGTGCCACCAGTGACGGGCGGGGGTTTGTCTCTGAAGCTTTCTTT
TRBJ2-7	-	-	TRBV2	CASSLNSYEQYF	TGTGCCAGCAGTCTTAATTCCTACGAGCAGTACTTC
TRBJ2-1	once	TRBD2	TRBV10-3	CAIDSSGREEQFF	TGTGCCATCGACTCTAGCGGGAGGGAGGAGCAGTTCTTC
TRBJ1-1	-	-	TRBV12-5	CASGLVHGEAFF	TGTGCTAGTGGTTTGGTACACGGGGAAGCTTTCTTT
TRBJ1-3	-	-	TRBV19	CASSVLTGTGNTIYF	TGTGCCAGTAGTGTCCTTACAGGGACTGGAAACACCATATATTTT
TRBJ1-1	-	TRBD1	TRBV9	CASSGATGGRTEAFF	TGTGCCAGCAGCGGCGCCACAGGGGGCAGGACTGAAGCTTTCTTT
TRBJ2-1	-	TRBD2	TRBV9	CASSVERGLAGEGQFF	TGTGCCAGCAGCGTAGAGAGGGGACTAGCGGGAGAGGGGCAGTTCTTC
TRBJ2-5	-	-	TRBV30	CAWGSAETQYF	TGTGCCTGGGGGAGTGCGGAGACCCAGTACTTC
TRBJ2-7	-	-	TRBV3-1/TRBV3-2	CASSSNPGNEQYF	TGTGCCAGCAGCTCAAACCCAGGGAACGAGCAGTACTTC
TRBJ2-3	-	TRBD2	TRBV7-6	CASSLAAGGPDTQYF	TGTGCCAGCAGCTTAGCGGCGGGGGGACCAGATACGCAGTATTTT
TRBJ1-2	once	-	TRBV19	CASSRTDSYYGYTF	TGTGCCAGTAGTAGGACAGACTCGTACTATGGCTACACCTTC
TRBJ1-1	-	-	TRBV7-8	CASSGGRNTEAFF	TGTGCCAGCAGCGGGGGGAGGAACACTGAAGCTTTCTTT
TRBJ1-2	few	TRBD1	TRBV5-6	CASSGQGEDYGYTF	TGTGCCAGCAGCGGACAGGGGGAAGACTATGGCTACACCTTC
TRBJ2-3	-	TRBD2	TRBV5-1	CASSLGLAAGADTQYF	TGCGCCAGCAGCCTGGGACTAGCGGCGGGGGCAGATACGCAGTATTTT
TRBJ1-1	-	-	TRBV5-1	CASSLYIGANTEAFF	TGCGCCAGCAGCTTGTATATAGGAGCGAACACTGAAGCTTTCTTT
TRBJ2-6	once	-	TRBV27	CASSRRPGTGANVLTF	TGTGCCAGCAGTAGACGACCGGGAACTGGGGCCAACGTCCTGACTTTC
TRBJ2-3	-	TRBD2	TRBV10-3	CAISDPTSGSADTQYF	TGTGCCATCAGTGACCCGACTAGCGGGAGTGCAGATACGCAGTATTTT
TRBJ2-7	few	TRBD1	TRBV5-1	CASSMTGSAYEQYF	TGCGCCAGCAGCATGACAGGGTCCGCCTACGAGCAGTACTTC
TRBJ1-6	-	-	TRBV4-1	CASSSSYSSYNSPLHF	TGCGCCAGCTCTTCATCCTACAGCTCCTATAATTCACCCCTCCACTTT
TRBJ1-1	-	-	TRBV5-6	CASSAEGIRGTEAFF	TGTGCCAGCAGCGCCGAAGGGATCAGAGGGACTGAAGCTTTCTTT
TRBJ2-5	-	-	TRBV5-4	CASSLVRQGGETQYF	TGTGCCAGCAGCTTGGTTCGGCAGGGAGGAGAGACCCAGTACTTC
TRBJ1-1	-	TRBD1	TRBV7-9	CASSSTIQGARNTEAFF	TGTGCCAGCAGCTCCACAATTCAGGGGGCCAGGAACACTGAAGCTTTCTTT
TRBJ2-1	-	TRBD2	TRBV9	CASSVGTSGGINEQFF	TGTGCCAGCAGCGTCGGGACTAGCGGGGGGATTAATGAGCAGTTCTTC
TRBJ2-3	-	-	TRBV24-1	CATSVGGTDTQYF	TGTGCCACCAGTGTAGGGGGCACAGATACGCAGTATTTT
TRBJ2-3	-	TRBD2	TRBV30	CAWSGTSRPYF	TGTGCCTGGAGTGGGACTAGTAGGCCGTATTTT
TRBJ2-5	-	TRBD2	TRBV11-2	CASSPQGLLQETQYF	TGTGCCAGCAGCCCGCAGGGACTACTCCAAGAGACCCAGTACTTC